This section outlines one TCR beta chain sequence together with its context. The record originates from a study of blood T cell repertoires in COVID-19. Trimming removed 3 bases from V and 9 bases from J; junction bases left unmatched: 11. Germline CDR1 is LGHDT and CDR2 is YNNKEL (reference sequence). The CDR3 is 15 residues long. Profiling relied on immunoSEQ multiplex PCR, and the TCRdb table lists in-frame clones only, not all of them. The data contain a few hundred thousand clones, around 90% of them singletons. The specimen sequenced was peripheral blood. The sequence derives from a man aged 18-30 years with COVID-19, enrolled during active disease. The rearrangement joins TRBV3-1 (or the pseudogene TRBV3-2) to TRBJ2-5; 9 positions match TRBD2. The chain's CDR3 is CASSQTTSGQGAQYF. The CDR3 nucleotides are TGTGCCAGCAGCCAGACGACTAGCGGCCAAGGGGCCCAGTACTTC.